This TCR beta chain was identified during a study of preoperative IRX-2 immunotherapy in early breast cancer. Sequenced by immunoSEQ multiplex PCR; TCRdb stores in-frame clones only, minus some. The sample lists about 98,000 clones, roughly 88% seen once, with 2% to 2.5% in the top ten. The treatment: preoperative locoregional IRX-2 cytokine immunotherapy. This phase Ib study tested locoregional IRX-2 cytokine immunotherapy given before surgery. This sequence was found in a human donor with breast cancer. The sequencing used tumor tissue, collected after IRX-2 immunotherapy.

The CDR3 nucleotides are TGCGCCAGCAGCTCCACAAGACAGGGAGGCTATGGCTACACCTTC. It encodes CASSSTRQGGYGYTF. This chain links TRBV5-1 with TRBJ1-2; 7 nucleotides line up with TRBD1. This CDR3 spans 15 amino acids. Germline V CDR1 and CDR2: SGHRS, YFSETQ. With 3 bases clipped from V and 4 bases from J, the junction kept 9 bases outside the gene matches.